Following are 22 T cell receptor beta chains from one sample sequenced in a study of CD8 T cells in ankylosing spondylitis. From the 5' RACE reads, TCRdb called clonotypes with MiXCR, one entry per CDR3 protein. Of approximately 250,000 distinct CDR3 sequences listed, approximately 24% are singletons. The source material was blood, either unsorted or a sorted T cell fraction (not recorded which). The receptor source for this set is a male donor with ankylosing spondylitis or in good health (not recorded which).

The sample holds many counts of this clonotype. The rearrangement joins TRBV7-6 to TRBJ2-1, with 9 nucleotides matching TRBD2. CDR1 SGHVS and CDR2 FNYEAQ come from the germline V gene. The CDR3 is 14 residues long. The V segment lost 3 bases and the J segment 4 bases; nucleotides outside the gene matches: 1. CDR3 coding DNA: TGTGCCAGCAGCTTCAGCGGGGGGTACAATGAGCAGTTCTTC. It codes for CASSFSGGYNEQFF.

The gene calls are TRBV12-3 or TRBV12-4 and TRBJ2-7, with 8 nucleotides matching TRBD1. V lost 0 bases, J lost 3 bases, and 4 bases stayed unmatched. The CDR3 consists of 15 residues. CDR3 sequence (DNA): TGTGCCAGCAGTTTAGCGTCCACAGGGGGCTACGAGCAGTACTTC. It encodes CASSLASTGGYEQYF.

This chain links TRBV29-1 with TRBJ2-1; 9 positions match TRBD2. The germline V gene encodes CDR1 SQVTM and CDR2 ANQGSEA. V was clipped by 3 bases and J by 7 bases; unmatched bases: 7. The CDR3 is 14 amino acids. CDR3 amino acids: CSVEASGVLNEQFF. Written as DNA, the CDR3 is TGCAGCGTTGAGGCTAGCGGGGTTCTTAATGAGCAGTTCTTC.

This clonotype came up many times. V and J are TRBV20-1 and TRBJ1-6; TRBD1 is a possible D gene (6 bases). V was shortened by 3 bases and J by 10 bases, with 19 bases between the two germline ends. The CDR3 runs to 15 residues. CDR1 and CDR2 from the germline V gene are DFQATT and SNEGSKA (reference sequence). In DNA form, the CDR3 reads TGCAGTGCTAGGGAGCGGGGGCTGGGTGTGTCACCCCTCCACTTT. This gives the protein CSARERGLGVSPLHF.

This clonotype was observed many times. This chain links TRBV6-5 with TRBJ2-1; D is ambiguous. CDR1 and CDR2 from the germline V gene are MNHEY and SVGAGI. This CDR3 has 11 residues. V shed 6 bases and J shed 9 bases, with 9 bases lying between them. This CDR3 is CASSGVGEQFF. For the CDR3, the DNA is TGTGCCAGCAGCGGTGTGGGTGAGCAGTTCTTC.

This clonotype has at least ten counts. This chain uses TRBV29-1 with TRBJ1-1, with D unclear. This CDR3 is built from 13 residues. The V gene lost 3 bases and the J gene lost 0 bases, with 8 bases spanning the gap. Germline V gives CDR1 SQVTM, CDR2 ANQGSEA. CDR3 residues: CSVDVRLNTEAFF. The CDR3 DNA reads TGCAGCGTTGATGTGCGGTTGAACACTGAAGCTTTCTTT.

This clonotype came up many times. The chain couples TRBV20-1 to TRBJ1-2, with D hard to call. V was pared by 1 base and J by 2 bases, with 8 bases between. The CDR3 contains 13 residues. The germline V gene encodes CDR1 DFQATT and CDR2 SNEGSKA (reference sequence). The CDR3: CSARVRGNYGYTF. The CDR3 DNA is TGCAGTGCTAGAGTTAGAGGAAACTATGGCTACACCTTC.

The chain carries TRBV12-3 or TRBV12-4 and TRBJ1-1, with D possibly being TRBD1 (6 bases). CDR3 length equals 14 residues. The ends were cut back, 7 bases at V and 4 bases at J, with 16 bases in the middle. The DNA for the CDR3 is TGTGCCAGCACCCTGGACAGCTGGGGCACTGAAGCTTTCTTT. As protein: CASTLDSWGTEAFF.

This clonotype was recorded at least ten times. This chain connects TRBV27 to TRBJ2-2, with D perhaps matching TRBD2 (5 bases). This CDR3 spans 14 amino acids. The germline V gene has CDR1 MNHEY and CDR2 SMNVEV (reference sequence). Trimming took 3 bases from V and 6 from J, leaving 11 bases between them. Here the CDR3 reads CASSFRGFAGELFF. The DNA of the CDR3 is TGTGCCAGCAGTTTTCGGGGTTTTGCCGGGGAGCTGTTTTTT.

This clonotype was recorded a few times. This sequence joins TRBV29-1 and TRBJ2-1; D gene uncertain. The germline V and J ends were trimmed by 3 bases and 2 bases, with 5 bases remaining between them. Germline-derived CDR1 and CDR2 are SQVTM and ANQGSEA. The CDR3 is 12 residues long. The chain's CDR3 is CSVDSTYNEQFF. The CDR3 coding sequence is TGCAGCGTTGATTCCACCTACAATGAGCAGTTCTTC.

This clonotype was seen a handful of times. The chain recombines TRBV20-1 with TRBJ2-5; a possible D gene is TRBD1 (6 bases). The V gene lost 6 bases and the J gene lost 3 bases, with 20 bases spanning the gap. This CDR3 has 15 residues. Germline loops: CDR1 DFQATT, CDR2 SNEGSKA (reference sequence). CDR3 amino acids: CSAIKPLRQEETQYF. DNA of the CDR3: TGCAGTGCCATAAAACCCCTCAGACAGGAAGAGACCCAGTACTTC.

The genes are TRBV2 and TRBJ2-3; D is unresolved. The V end was cut by 8 bases, the J end by 4 bases, with 13 bases between. This CDR3 spans 13 amino acids. The V gene's germline CDR1 is SNHLY and CDR2 FYNNEI. The CDR3 here is CASGPGPPDTQYF. CDR3 nucleotide sequence: TGTGCCAGCGGACCGGGCCCCCCAGATACGCAGTATTTT.

A few counts support this clonotype. J is TRBJ1-5 and V is TRBV2, with unresolved D. This CDR3 has 14 residues. Germline V gene data show CDR1 as SNHLY and CDR2 as FYNNEI. V lost 8 bases and J 3 bases, leaving 14 bases between the germline ends. The DNA for the CDR3 is TGTGCCAGCCAGGCGGCCCCGGTCAATCAGCCCCAGCATTTT. This sequence encodes CASQAAPVNQPQHF.

Only a few counts were recorded for this clonotype. The chain recombines TRBV7-2 with TRBJ2-7, with D perhaps TRBD2 (5 bases). Trimming took off 0 bases at V and 6 bases at J, with 12 bases between the two ends. This CDR3 region has 14 residues. Germline V lookup: CDR1 SGHTA, CDR2 FQGNSA. The CDR3 DNA reads as TGTGCCAGCAGCTTAGCCGGGGATTTCCTCGAGCAGTACTTC. Amino acids: CASSLAGDFLEQYF.

The J gene is TRBJ2-7, the V gene TRBV7-2; D gene ambiguous. The CDR3 has 15 residues. CDR1 and CDR2 (germline): SGHTA, FQGNSA. The V and J ends lost 5 bases and 0 bases respectively, with 14 bases between them. The CDR3 nucleotides are TGTGCCAGCAGCCCTGTCTTTGGCAGCTCCTACGAGCAGTACTTC. It yields the protein CASSPVFGSSYEQYF.

At least ten counts were recorded for this clonotype. The J gene is TRBJ2-1, the V gene TRBV20-1; D ambiguous. CDR1 is DFQATT, CDR2 SNEGSKA, per germline (reference sequence). V gave up 2 bases and J gave up 2 bases, with 7 bases separating them. The CDR3 contains 13 residues. Here the CDR3 DNA reads TGCAGTGCTAGACGACCGGCCTACAATGAGCAGTTCTTC. It translates to CSARRPAYNEQFF.

J is TRBJ1-2 and V is TRBV6-5; 11 nucleotides match TRBD1. The germline V gene encodes CDR1 MNHEY and CDR2 SVGAGI. This CDR3 region has 14 residues. J gave up 7 bases and V 5 bases, and 6 bases lay outside the gene matches. The CDR3: CASSPGQGARGYTF. Here the CDR3 DNA reads TGTGCCAGCAGTCCCGGACAGGGGGCGCGTGGCTACACCTTC.

CDR3 DNA sequence: TGTGCCAGCAGCTTAGCTACAGTCAATGAGCAGTTCTTC. Amino acids: CASSLATVNEQFF. V is TRBV11-2 and J is TRBJ2-1; D is undetermined. Trimming took off 1 base at V and 6 bases at J, with 7 bases between the two ends. CDR3 length: 13 amino acids. In germline, CDR1 is SGHAT, CDR2 FQNNGV.

This clonotype came up many times. The chain recombines TRBV20-1 with TRBJ2-1, with D possibly being TRBD2 (5 bases). This CDR3 comprises 14 residues. Germline CDR1 reads DFQATT; CDR2 reads SNEGSKA (reference sequence). Trimming took 7 bases from V and 9 from J, leaving 22 bases between them. The CDR3 DNA reads as TGCAGTGTGGTTCCTAGCAGACCCTTGAGTGAGCAGTTCTTC. Translated, it gives CSVVPSRPLSEQFF.

The chain has TRBV29-1 and TRBJ2-7, with D possibly being TRBD1 or TRBD2 (7 bases each). The CDR3 is 13 amino acids. V lost 4 bases and J 2 bases, leaving 12 bases between the germline ends. In germline, CDR1 is SQVTM, CDR2 ANQGSEA. CDR3 bases: TGCAGCGTTGGGCAGGGGGGGGCCTACGAGCAGTACTTC. The encoded protein is CSVGQGGAYEQYF.

The rearrangement uses TRBV20-1 and TRBJ2-3; 11 bases match TRBD2. CDR3 size: 17 residues. Germline CDR1 DFQATT, CDR2 SNEGSKA (reference sequence). Trimming cost V 0 bases and J 6 bases; bases outside gene matches: 11. CDR3 nucleotide sequence: TGCAGTGCTAGAGATTATATCGGGACTAGCGGTACCGATACGCAGTATTTT. Amino acids: CSARDYIGTSGTDTQYF.

This clonotype came up a few times. The chain combines TRBV12-3 or TRBV12-4 with TRBJ2-3, with D maybe TRBD2 (6 bases). This CDR3 spans 13 amino acids. V lost 3 bases and J lost 6, with 10 bases in between. CDR3 residues: CASSFRRGDTQYF. CDR3 DNA sequence: TGTGCCAGCAGTTTTCGGAGGGGCGATACGCAGTATTTT.